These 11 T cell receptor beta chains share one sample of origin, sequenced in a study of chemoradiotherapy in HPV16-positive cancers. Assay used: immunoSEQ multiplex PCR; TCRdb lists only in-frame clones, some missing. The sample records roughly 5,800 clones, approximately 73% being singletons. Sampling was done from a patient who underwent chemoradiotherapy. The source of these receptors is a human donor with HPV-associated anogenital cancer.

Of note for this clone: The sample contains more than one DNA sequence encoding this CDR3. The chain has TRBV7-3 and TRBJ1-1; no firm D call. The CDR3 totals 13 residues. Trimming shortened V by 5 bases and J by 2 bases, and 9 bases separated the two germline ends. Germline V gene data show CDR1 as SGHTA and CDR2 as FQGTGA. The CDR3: CASSLLVNTEAFF. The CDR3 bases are TGTGCCAGCAGCCTACTCGTTAACACTGAAGCTTTCTTT.

The CDR3 loop is CASSRTSGTSYEQYF. The CDR3 nucleotides are TGTGCCAGCAGCCGGACTAGCGGGACCAGCTACGAGCAGTACTTC. The V and J genes are TRBV5-6 and TRBJ2-7, with 12 bases aligning to TRBD2. Looked up from germline, CDR1 is SGHDT and CDR2 is YYEEEE. This CDR3 has 15 amino acids. V lost 4 bases to trimming and J lost 3 bases; unmatched junction nucleotides: 5.

The CDR3, as DNA: TGCGCCAGCAGCCAAGCTTGGGGTTTTCTGTCCTCCTACGAGCAGTACTTC. Protein sequence: CASSQAWGFLSSYEQYF. This chain joins TRBV4-3 and TRBJ2-7; D unresolved. Germline CDR1 reads LGHNA; CDR2 reads YSLEER. V lost 1 base, J lost 0 bases, and 16 bases lay in between. The CDR3 has 17 amino acids.

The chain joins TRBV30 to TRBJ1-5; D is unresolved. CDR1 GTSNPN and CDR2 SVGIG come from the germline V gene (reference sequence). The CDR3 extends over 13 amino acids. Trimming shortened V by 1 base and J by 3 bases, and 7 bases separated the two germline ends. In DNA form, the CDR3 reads TGTGCCTGGAGTGGTGGACCCAATCAGCCCCAGCATTTT. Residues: CAWSGGPNQPQHF.

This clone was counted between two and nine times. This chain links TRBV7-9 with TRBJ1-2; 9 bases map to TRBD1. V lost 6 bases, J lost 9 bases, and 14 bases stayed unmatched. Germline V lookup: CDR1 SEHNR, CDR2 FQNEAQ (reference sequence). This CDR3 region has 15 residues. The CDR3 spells CASSQPGQGIRSYTF. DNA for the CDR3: TGTGCCAGCAGTCAACCGGGACAGGGAATCAGGAGCTACACCTTC.

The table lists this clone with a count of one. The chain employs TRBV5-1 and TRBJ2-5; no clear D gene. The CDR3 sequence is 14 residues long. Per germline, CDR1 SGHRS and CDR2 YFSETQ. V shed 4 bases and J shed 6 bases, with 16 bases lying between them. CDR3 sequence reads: CASSPRADRQTQYF. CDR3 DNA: TGCGCCAGCAGCCCACGGGCAGACCGGCAGACCCAGTACTTC.

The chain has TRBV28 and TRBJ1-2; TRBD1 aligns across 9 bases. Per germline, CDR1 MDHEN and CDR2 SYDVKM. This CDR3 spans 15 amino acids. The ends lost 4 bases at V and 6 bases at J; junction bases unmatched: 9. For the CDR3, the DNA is TGTGCCAGCAGTTCCGTTGACAGGGGGGTTGATGGCTACACCTTC. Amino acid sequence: CASSSVDRGVDGYTF.

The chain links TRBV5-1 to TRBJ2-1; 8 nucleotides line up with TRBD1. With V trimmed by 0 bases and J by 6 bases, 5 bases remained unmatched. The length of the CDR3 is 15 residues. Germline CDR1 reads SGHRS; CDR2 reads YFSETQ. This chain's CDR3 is CASSLVVQGANEQFF. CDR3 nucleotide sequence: TGCGCCAGCAGCTTGGTTGTGCAGGGGGCCAATGAGCAGTTCTTC. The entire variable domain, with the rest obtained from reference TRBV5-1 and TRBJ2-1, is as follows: KAGVTQTPRYLIKTRGQQVTLSCSPISGHRSVSWYQQTPGQGLQFLFEYFSETQRNKGNFPGRFSGRQFSNSRSEMNVSTLELGDSALYLCASSLVVQGANEQFFGPGTRLTVL.

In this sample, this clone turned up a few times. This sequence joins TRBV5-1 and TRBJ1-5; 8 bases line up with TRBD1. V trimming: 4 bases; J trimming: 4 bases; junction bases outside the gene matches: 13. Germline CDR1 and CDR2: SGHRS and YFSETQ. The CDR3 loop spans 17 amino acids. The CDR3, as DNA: TGCGCCAGCAGCCCTGGTATTAGGACAGGGCGGAATCAGCCCCAGCATTTT. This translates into CASSPGIRTGRNQPQHF.

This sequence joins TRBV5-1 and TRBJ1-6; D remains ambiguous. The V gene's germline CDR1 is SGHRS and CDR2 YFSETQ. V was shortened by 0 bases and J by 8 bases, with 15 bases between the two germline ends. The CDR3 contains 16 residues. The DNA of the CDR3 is TGCGCCAGCAGCTTGGACCGGGAGAGGAGTGATTCACCCCTCCACTTT. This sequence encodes CASSLDRERSDSPLHF.

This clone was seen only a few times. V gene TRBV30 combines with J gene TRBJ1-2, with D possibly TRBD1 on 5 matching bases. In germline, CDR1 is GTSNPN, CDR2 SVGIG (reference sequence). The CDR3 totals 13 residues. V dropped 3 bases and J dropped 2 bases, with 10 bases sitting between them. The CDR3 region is CAWRTERNYGYTF. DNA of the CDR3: TGTGCCTGGAGGACAGAGCGGAACTATGGCTACACCTTC. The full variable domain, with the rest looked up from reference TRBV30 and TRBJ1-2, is SQTIHQWPATLVQPVGSPLSLECTVEGTSNPNLYWYRQAAGRGLQLLFYSVGIGQISSEVPQNLSASRPQDRQFILSSKKLLLSDSGFYLCAWRTERNYGYTFGSGTRLTVV.